The rows below give T cell receptor beta chains drawn from one sample of a study of blood T cell repertoires in COVID-19. The repertoire was sequenced with immunoSEQ multiplex PCR; TCRdb's copy has only in-frame clones and lacks some. This repertoire shows 360,000 or so clones, roughly 86% found once; its top ten account for 1.5% to 2%. The sequenced material came from PBMCs or T cells enriched from blood (not recorded which). All receptors come from a woman in her thirties who had recovered from COVID-19. The conserved cysteine and the conserved F or W are not part of the CDR3 here. Not every row has a clone size; where given, it reads once, few, many or a size class.

cdr3_aa	v_call	clone_size	j_call
ASSVGVGTDTQY	TRBV9	few	TRBJ2-3
ASSQTGVLAAF	TRBV28	NA	TRBJ1-1
ASSEVRGADGYT	TRBV2	NA	TRBJ1-2
ASRAGTGGADTGELF	TRBV5-1	NA	TRBJ2-2
ASFTPAKPTDTQY	TRBV28	NA	TRBJ2-3
ASSVEGLAETGELF	TRBV9	NA	TRBJ2-2
ASSSPTGSYTEAF	TRBV5-6	NA	TRBJ1-1
ASARGLAGYYEQY	TRBV6-5	NA	TRBJ2-7
ASSLNSGSGNEQY	TRBV18	NA	TRBJ2-7
ASSASGSTDEQF	TRBV7-9	once	TRBJ2-1
ASSLGLGPDTEAF	TRBV11-2	NA	TRBJ1-1
ASSVGNRGLGELF	TRBV9	NA	TRBJ2-2
ASSGAGAYEQY	TRBV10-2	NA	TRBJ2-7
ASSFDLSYEQY	TRBV12-3/TRBV12-4	NA	TRBJ2-7
ASSIGTDSYEQY	TRBV18	NA	TRBJ2-7
ASSPQAGGPREQF	TRBV4-1	once	TRBJ2-1
ASSFVTSGIGTDTQY	TRBV28	NA	TRBJ2-3
ASSWSLAGPYNEQF	TRBV5-6	once	TRBJ2-1